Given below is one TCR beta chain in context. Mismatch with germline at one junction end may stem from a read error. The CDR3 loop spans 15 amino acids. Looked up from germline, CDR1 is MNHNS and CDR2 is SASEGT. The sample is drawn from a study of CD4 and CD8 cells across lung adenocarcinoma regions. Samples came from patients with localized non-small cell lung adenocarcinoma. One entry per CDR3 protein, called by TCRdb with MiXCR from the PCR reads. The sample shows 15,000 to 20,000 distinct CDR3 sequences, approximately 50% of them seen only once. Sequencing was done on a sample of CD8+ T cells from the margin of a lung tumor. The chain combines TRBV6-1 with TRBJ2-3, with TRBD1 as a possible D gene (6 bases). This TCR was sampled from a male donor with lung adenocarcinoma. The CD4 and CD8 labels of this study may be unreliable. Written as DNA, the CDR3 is TGTGCCAGCTCCAAGGGGGTACGAGCGGCAGACACGCAGTATTTT. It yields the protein CASSKGVRAADTQYF.